These T cell receptor beta chains were read from a single sample in a study of T cell responses to AZD1222 COVID-19 vaccine. Libraries were prepared by immunoSEQ multiplex PCR; TCRdb keeps only in-frame clonotypes and omits some of them. The repertoire has 110,000 to 150,000 clones, roughly 91% of them found once; the top ten carry about 2%. This material consisted of peripheral blood, taken 28 days after the second AZD1222 dose. The receptor set was obtained from an adult who received the AZD1222 COVID-19 vaccine. The CDR3 runs from the conserved cysteine through the conserved F or W. A D gene is named only where the DNA matches it firmly. Expanded clones are given a class, and other clones once, few, many or no size at all.

>TRBD2|TRBJ2-1|-|TRBV7-9
TGTGCCAGCAGCCCACGCGTAGCGGGAGGTTTGGATGAGCAGTTCTTC
CASSPRVAGGLDEQFF
>-|TRBJ1-5|-|TRBV5-6
TGTGCCAGCAGCTTGGGGCGGGTACATCAGCCCCAGCATTTT
CASSLGRVHQPQHF
>-|TRBJ1-1|-|TRBV7-3
TGTGCCAGCAGCTTATCGGCGGGCTCGAACACTGAAGCTTTCTTT
CASSLSAGSNTEAFF
>-|TRBJ2-1|-|TRBV5-4
TGTGCCAGCAGCTCACAGGGAAGCGGAGGGGGGCAGTTCTTC
CASSSQGSGGGQFF
>-|TRBJ1-1|-|TRBV25-1
TGTGCCAGCAGTGACCTGAGGACCGGATATGAAGCTTTCTTT
CASSDLRTGYEAFF
>-|TRBJ1-3|-|TRBV7-2
TGTGCCAGCAGCTTACGACAGACAGTCTCTGGAAACACCATATATTTT
CASSLRQTVSGNTIYF
>-|TRBJ1-3|-|TRBV19
TGTGCCAGTAGTACCCCGGGGAAGGCATCCTCTGGAAACACCATATATTTT
CASSTPGKASSGNTIYF
>-|TRBJ1-1|-|TRBV2
TGTGCCAGCAGGGGGAGAGGATTGAACACTGAAGCTTTCTTT
CASRGRGLNTEAFF
>TRBD1|TRBJ2-1|-|TRBV2
TGTGCCAGCAGTGAAGTAAAGGGACAGTACAATGAGCAGTTCTTC
CASSEVKGQYNEQFF
>-|TRBJ1-6|-|TRBV5-1
TGCGCCAGCAGCCCACGATGGAGGTATGATAATTCACCCCTCCACTTT
CASSPRWRYDNSPLHF
>-|TRBJ2-7|-|TRBV2
TGTGCCAGCAAGGGGACGGGTTCCTCCTACGAGCAGTACTTC
CASKGTGSSYEQYF
>-|TRBJ2-7|-|TRBV2
TGTGCCAGCAGTGGCCGTCGTTCTGGGGGCGCATCCTACGAGCAGTACTTC
CASSGRRSGGASYEQYF
>TRBD1|TRBJ1-5|-|TRBV19
TGTGCCACCGACAGGGGAGTTCGCAATCAGCCCCAGCATTTT
CATDRGVRNQPQHF
>-|TRBJ1-1|-|TRBV9
TGTGCCAGCAGCTCCGAAACAAACGGACTCCCTAACACTGAAGCTTTCTTT
CASSSETNGLPNTEAFF
>-|TRBJ1-6|-|TRBV11-3
TGTGCCAGCGGACCCCTCCACTTT
CASGPLHF
>-|TRBJ2-7|-|TRBV5-6
TGTGCCAGCAGGTCTACTAGCCAGAGCTCCTACGAGCAGTACTTC
CASRSTSQSSYEQYF
>-|TRBJ2-7|-|TRBV21-1
TGTGCCAGCAGCAAATGCCACCACCGGGACTTCTTTTACGAGCAGTACTTC
CASSKCHHRDFFYEQYF
>TRBD1|TRBJ1-2|-|TRBV13
TGTGCCAGCAGCCCCTACCGGGGGACAGGTTTATTAGCTAACTATGGCTACACCTTC
CASSPYRGTGLLANYGYTF
>-|TRBJ1-5|-|TRBV18
TGTGCCAGCTCACCGAGAGTTGAAGAGCTTCAGCCCCAGCATTTT
CASSPRVEELQPQHF
>-|TRBJ1-4|-|TRBV19
TGTGCCAGTAGTATAATAGGAGGTGAAAAACTGTTTTTT
CASSIIGGEKLFF
>-|TRBJ2-5|-|TRBV11-2
TGTGCCAGCAGCTTAGCAGGGATTGAGACCCAGTACTTC
CASSLAGIETQYF
>-|TRBJ2-1|-|TRBV11-1
TGTGCCAGCAGCCCTCAACTCTCCTACAATGAGCAGTTCTTC
CASSPQLSYNEQFF
>-|TRBJ2-3|-|TRBV6-1
TGTGCCAGCGGTGATTATACGCAGTATTTT
CASGDYTQYF
>-|TRBJ2-7|few|TRBV18
TGTGCCAGCTCACAAACACCGTCCTACGAGCAGTACTTC
CASSQTPSYEQYF
>TRBD2|TRBJ2-7|-|TRBV7-9
TGTGCCAGCAGCTTAGGGACTAGCGGGGGGCCTTTCTCCTACGAGCAGTACTTC
CASSLGTSGGPFSYEQYF
>TRBD1|TRBJ2-3|once|TRBV18
TGTGCCAGCTCATTGACCCCAGGGGGATCTAGGGCAGATACGCAGTATTTT
CASSLTPGGSRADTQYF
>-|TRBJ1-1|-|TRBV13
TGTGCCAGCAGCTTAGGGAGTGGGGGGAACACTGAAGCTTTCTTT
CASSLGSGGNTEAFF
>TRBD2|TRBJ2-7|-|TRBV18
TGTGCCAGCTCACCCCCGGGACTAACCTACGAGCAGTACTTC
CASSPPGLTYEQYF
>-|TRBJ1-2|-|TRBV5-6
TGTGCCAGCAGCCCCATGGGGGGCAGGAGCTATGGCTACACCTTC
CASSPMGGRSYGYTF
>TRBD1|TRBJ1-3|once|TRBV11-2
TGTGCCAGCAGCGCACAGGGGGATGGAAACACCATATATTTT
CASSAQGDGNTIYF
>-|TRBJ1-2|once|TRBV28
TGTGCCAGCATGGCAGTCACCGACTATGGCTACACCTTC
CASMAVTDYGYTF
>-|TRBJ1-5|-|TRBV6-5
TGTGCCAGCAGTTACGATTCAGGGGTCAATCAGCCCCAGCATTTT
CASSYDSGVNQPQHF
>-|TRBJ1-1|-|TRBV4-2
TGTGCCAGCAGCCAAGATCGGACACAGCGGGAGGGGACTGAAGCTTTCTTT
CASSQDRTQREGTEAFF
>-|TRBJ1-6|-|TRBV12-3/TRBV12-4
TGTGCCAGCAGTCCGCTTGGGAATTCACCCCTCCACTTT
CASSPLGNSPLHF
>TRBD1|TRBJ2-1|-|TRBV7-2
TGTGCCAGCAGCTCGGGACAGTTGGGGAATGAGCAGTTCTTC
CASSSGQLGNEQFF
>TRBD1|TRBJ1-6|-|TRBV24-1
TGTGCCACTCCCGGGACAGGGTGTTCACCCCTCCACTTT
CATPGTGCSPLHF